These 19 T cell receptor beta chains were all obtained from the same sample, sequenced in a study of T cell responses to AZD1222 COVID-19 vaccine. The protocol was immunoSEQ multiplex PCR, while the TCRdb copy is restricted to in-frame clones and leaves out a portion. This sample carries 75,000 to 100,000 clones, approximately 90% of them seen once, and the ten largest clones take around 3%. The material was peripheral blood, obtained on day 0 of AZD1222 vaccination. These receptors came from an adult in good health.

The V gene is TRBV13, the J gene TRBJ2-7; 7 bases align to TRBD1. The CDR3 is made up of 14 amino acids. J gave up 4 bases and V 6 bases, and 9 bases lay outside the gene matches. Germline CDR1 reads PRHDT; CDR2 reads FYEKMQ (reference sequence). The CDR3 loop reads CASRPWTGKYEQYF. CDR3 in DNA: TGTGCCAGCAGACCCTGGACAGGAAAATACGAGCAGTACTTC.

The chain links TRBV10-3 to TRBJ2-1; 8 bases align to TRBD1. CDR1 ENHRY and CDR2 SYGVKD come from the germline V gene. J lost 6 bases, V lost 1 base, and 8 bases had no gene match. There are 16 residues in the CDR3. CDR3 coding DNA: TGTGCCATCAGTGAGTTGTGGACAGGGTCTTCCAATGAGCAGTTCTTC. Protein product: CAISELWTGSSNEQFF.

The CDR3 DNA reads TGTGCCAGCAGTGCAGGGACAGCCTACTCTGGAAACACCATATATTTT. As protein: CASSAGTAYSGNTIYF. The rearrangement joins TRBV6-1 to TRBJ1-3, with 7 bases identical to TRBD1. CDR1 MNHNS and CDR2 SASEGT come from the germline V gene. After removal of 4 bases from V and 0 bases from J, the junction contained 6 bases not matched to a gene. The CDR3 extends over 16 amino acids.

The V call is TRBV20-1, the J call TRBJ2-1; TRBD2 matches at 10 bases. Trimming removed 3 bases from V and 4 bases from J; junction bases left unmatched: 9. Germline CDR1 is DFQATT and CDR2 is SNEGSKA (reference sequence). CDR3 size: 16 residues. CDR3 sequence (DNA): TGCAGTGCTAGTCCGCCTAGCGGGAGAACATACAATGAGCAGTTCTTC. Its protein product is CSASPPSGRTYNEQFF.

The chain is built from TRBV27 and TRBJ2-1; no firm D call. Trimming left V 0 bases short and J 5 bases short, with 5 bases between. This CDR3 has 13 amino acids. Per the germline V gene, CDR1 is MNHEY and CDR2 is SMNVEV (reference sequence). The CDR3 sequence: CASSLSGNNEQFF. CDR3 DNA: TGTGCCAGCAGTTTATCTGGTAACAATGAGCAGTTCTTC.

V gene TRBV5-4 combines with J gene TRBJ1-1, with 7 positions matching TRBD1. Germline CDR1 is SGHNT and CDR2 is YYREEE (reference sequence). Trimming removed 4 bases from V and 0 bases from J; junction bases left unmatched: 6. The CDR3 sequence is 15 residues long. The CDR3 nucleotides read TGTGCCAGCAGCCTTCCCCAGGGGGTGAACACTGAAGCTTTCTTT. This sequence encodes CASSLPQGVNTEAFF.

The rearrangement joins TRBV10-2 to TRBJ2-5; 10 bases fit TRBD2. The CDR3 has 16 residues. Germline V lookup: CDR1 WSHSY, CDR2 SAAADI. V lost 6 bases, J lost 5 bases, and 12 bases stayed unmatched. CDR3 protein: CASRTGTSVPRETQYF. CDR3 nucleotides: TGCGCCAGCAGAACCGGGACTAGCGTGCCCCGGGAGACCCAGTACTTC.

This clone was found once. The gene calls are TRBV7-2 and TRBJ2-3; D unresolved. Trimming pared 4 bases from V and 4 bases from J, leaving 9 bases between. CDR3 length: 13 amino acids. CDR1 is SGHTA and CDR2 is FQGNSA in the germline V gene. CDR3 in amino acids: CASSSVEADTQYF. The DNA for the CDR3 is TGTGCCAGCAGCTCAGTAGAAGCAGATACGCAGTATTTT.

The V call is TRBV27, the J call TRBJ1-1, with TRBD1 matching over 9 bases. The junction had 8 bases not matched to a gene; V was cut back by 5 bases and J by 10 bases. The germline gives CDR1 MNHEY, CDR2 SMNVEV (reference sequence). The length of the CDR3 is 13 residues. The CDR3 DNA reads TGTGCCAGCAGTGGGACAGGGAAGGTATCAGCTTTCTTT. Encoded protein: CASSGTGKVSAFF.

J is TRBJ2-3 and V is TRBV3-1 (or the pseudogene TRBV3-2); D gene ambiguous. Germline CDR1 LGHDT, CDR2 YNNKEL (reference sequence). The CDR3 is made up of 14 amino acids. V was shortened by 2 bases and J by 3 bases, with 9 bases between the two germline ends. In DNA, the CDR3 is TGTGCCAGCAGCCAAAGTGTAGGAACAGATACGCAGTATTTT. Amino acid sequence: CASSQSVGTDTQYF.

The rearrangement links TRBV19 to TRBJ1-1; tentative D call: TRBD1 (5 bases). V shed 8 bases and J shed 6 bases, with 13 bases lying between them. The CDR3 runs 12 residues. Germline CDR1 and CDR2: LNHDA and SQIVND (reference sequence). The CDR3 loop reads CASRQGQAEAFF. The CDR3 DNA is TGTGCCAGTCGTCAGGGTCAGGCTGAAGCTTTCTTT.

The genes are TRBV7-8 and TRBJ2-7; 8 bases agree with TRBD2. The CDR3 is made up of 16 amino acids. CDR1 is SGHVS and CDR2 is FQNEAQ in the germline V gene. V gave up 5 bases and J gave up 4 bases; unmatched junction bases: 13. The CDR3: CASSTHEGLDLYEQYF. The DNA of the CDR3 is TGTGCCAGCAGCACTCACGAGGGACTAGATCTATACGAGCAGTACTTC.

V is TRBV27 and J is TRBJ2-7, with unresolved D. This CDR3 has 14 amino acids. Germline V gene data show CDR1 as MNHEY and CDR2 as SMNVEV (reference sequence). The V end lost 5 bases, the J end lost 1 base, and 12 bases lay between the germline ends. The CDR3 DNA reads TGTGCCAGCAGTGATGCTTTCCCATCCTACGAGCAGTACTTC. Protein sequence: CASSDAFPSYEQYF.

The rearrangement joins TRBV18 to TRBJ1-5, with D possibly being TRBD1 (5 bases). Trimming stripped 9 bases from V and 2 bases from J, with 14 bases between. Germline V lookup: CDR1 KGHSH, CDR2 LQKENI. This CDR3 region has 14 residues. DNA for the CDR3: TGTGCCAGTTCGGTAGGGGCTGGCAATCAGCCCCAGCATTTT. Protein product: CASSVGAGNQPQHF.

The chain joins TRBV27 to TRBJ2-7; 9 bases fit TRBD1. CDR1 and CDR2 from the germline V gene are MNHEY and SMNVEV (reference sequence). J was trimmed by 5 bases and V by 5 bases; bases with no gene match: 7. CDR3 length: 14 residues. The CDR3 nucleotides read TGTGCCAGCAGTCCCGGGACAGGGCGTGACGAGCAGTACTTC. It encodes CASSPGTGRDEQYF.

This chain links TRBV30 with TRBJ1-1; D is possibly TRBD1 (6 bases). CDR1 is GTSNPN, CDR2 SVGIG, per germline (reference sequence). Trimming stripped 5 bases from V and 3 bases from J, with 16 bases between. The CDR3 contains 14 residues. In nucleotides, the CDR3 is TGTGCCTGGTGGAGCGGGCACAGGGACACTGAAGCTTTCTTT. Its protein is CAWWSGHRDTEAFF.

This chain connects TRBV7-9 to TRBJ1-2; perhaps TRBD1 as D (5 bases). Germline CDR1 and CDR2: SEHNR and FQNEAQ (reference sequence). V shed 0 bases and J shed 4 bases, with 12 bases lying between them. This CDR3 contains 15 residues. The CDR3 is CASSLAETAFYGYTF. The CDR3 DNA follows: TGTGCCAGCAGCTTAGCGGAGACAGCCTTCTATGGCTACACCTTC.

The rearrangement links TRBV28 to TRBJ1-1; 7 bases fit TRBD1. Per the germline V gene, CDR1 is MDHEN and CDR2 is SYDVKM. V gave up 5 bases and J gave up 6 bases; unmatched junction bases: 12. The CDR3 contains 15 residues. CDR3 DNA sequence: TGTGCCAGCAGTCACGTCCAACAGGGGTGGGCTGAAGCTTTCTTT. It specifies CASSHVQQGWAEAFF.

This chain joins TRBV27 and TRBJ2-5; D uncertain. CDR1 and CDR2 (germline): MNHEY, SMNVEV (reference sequence). The CDR3 loop spans 11 amino acids. V was pared by 4 bases and J by 4 bases, with 4 bases between. The CDR3 DNA sequence: TGTGCCAGCAGTTCCGGAGAGACCCAGTACTTC. Translated, it gives CASSSGETQYF.